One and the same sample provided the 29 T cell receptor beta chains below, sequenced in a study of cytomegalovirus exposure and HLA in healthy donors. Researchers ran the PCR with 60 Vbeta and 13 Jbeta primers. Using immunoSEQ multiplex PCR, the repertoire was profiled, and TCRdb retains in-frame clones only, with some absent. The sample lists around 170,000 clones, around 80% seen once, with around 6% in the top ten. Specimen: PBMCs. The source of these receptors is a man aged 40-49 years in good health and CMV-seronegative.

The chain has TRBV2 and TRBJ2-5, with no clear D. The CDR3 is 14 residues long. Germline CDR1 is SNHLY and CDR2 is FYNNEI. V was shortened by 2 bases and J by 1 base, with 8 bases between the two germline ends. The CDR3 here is CASSEWQAQETQYF. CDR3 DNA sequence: TGTGCCAGCAGTGAATGGCAGGCCCAAGAGACCCAGTACTTC.

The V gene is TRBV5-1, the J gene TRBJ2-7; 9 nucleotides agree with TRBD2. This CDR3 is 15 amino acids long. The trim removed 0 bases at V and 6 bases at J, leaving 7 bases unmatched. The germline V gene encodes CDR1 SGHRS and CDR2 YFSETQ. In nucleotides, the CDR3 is TGCGCCAGCAGCTTGGTGTTAGCGGGAGCGGCCGAGCAGTACTTC. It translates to CASSLVLAGAAEQYF.

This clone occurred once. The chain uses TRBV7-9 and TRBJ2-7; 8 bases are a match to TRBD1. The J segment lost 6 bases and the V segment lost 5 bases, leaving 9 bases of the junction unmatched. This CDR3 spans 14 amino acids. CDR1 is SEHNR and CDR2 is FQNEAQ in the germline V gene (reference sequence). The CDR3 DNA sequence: TGTGCCAGCAGCGCCGGACAGGGAGTAAGCGAGCAGTACTTC. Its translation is CASSAGQGVSEQYF.

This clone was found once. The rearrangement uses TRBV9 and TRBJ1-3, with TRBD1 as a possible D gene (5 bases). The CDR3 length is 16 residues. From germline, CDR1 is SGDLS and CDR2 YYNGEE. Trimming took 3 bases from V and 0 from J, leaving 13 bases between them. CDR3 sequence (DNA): TGTGCCAGCAGCGGGGGGGTCTCTAACTCTGGAAACACCATATATTTT. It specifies CASSGGVSNSGNTIYF.

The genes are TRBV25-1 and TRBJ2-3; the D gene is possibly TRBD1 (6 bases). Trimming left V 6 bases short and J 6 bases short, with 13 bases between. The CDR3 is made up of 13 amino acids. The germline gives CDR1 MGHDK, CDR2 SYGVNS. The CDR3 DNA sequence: TGTGCCAGCAGCCCCGGGGACATCGATACGCAGTATTTT. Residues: CASSPGDIDTQYF.

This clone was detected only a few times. This chain's CDR3 is CASSSAQGRKGYTF. The CDR3, as DNA: TGTGCCAGCAGTTCCGCACAGGGAAGGAAGGGCTACACCTTC. The genes are TRBV5-5 and TRBJ1-2; the D gene is possibly TRBD1 (6 bases). From germline, CDR1 is SGHKS and CDR2 YYEKEE (reference sequence). Trimming stripped 5 bases from V and 8 bases from J, with 19 bases between. The CDR3 extends over 14 amino acids.

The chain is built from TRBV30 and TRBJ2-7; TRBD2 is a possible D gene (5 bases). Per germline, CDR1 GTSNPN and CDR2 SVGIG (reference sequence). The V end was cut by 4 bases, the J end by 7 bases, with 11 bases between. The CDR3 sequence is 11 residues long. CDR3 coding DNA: TGTGCCTGGACCGGACCGGGGGAGCAGTACTTC. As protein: CAWTGPGEQYF.

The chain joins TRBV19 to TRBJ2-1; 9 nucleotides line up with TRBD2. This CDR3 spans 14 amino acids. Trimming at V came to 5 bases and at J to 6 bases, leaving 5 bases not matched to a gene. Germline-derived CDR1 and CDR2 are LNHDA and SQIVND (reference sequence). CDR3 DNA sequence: TGTGCCAGTAGTGCGGGACTAGCCGTCAATGAGCAGTTCTTC. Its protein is CASSAGLAVNEQFF.

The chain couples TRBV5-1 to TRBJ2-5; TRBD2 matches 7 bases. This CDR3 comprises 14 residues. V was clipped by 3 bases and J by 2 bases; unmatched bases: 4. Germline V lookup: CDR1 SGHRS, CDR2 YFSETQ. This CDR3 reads CASSWGGRQETQYF. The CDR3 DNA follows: TGCGCCAGCAGCTGGGGGGGTCGGCAAGAGACCCAGTACTTC. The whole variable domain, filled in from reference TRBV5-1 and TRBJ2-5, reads KAGVTQTPRYLIKTRGQQVTLSCSPISGHRSVSWYQQTPGQGLQFLFEYFSETQRNKGNFPGRFSGRQFSNSRSEMNVSTLELGDSALYLCASSWGGRQETQYFGPGTRLLVL.

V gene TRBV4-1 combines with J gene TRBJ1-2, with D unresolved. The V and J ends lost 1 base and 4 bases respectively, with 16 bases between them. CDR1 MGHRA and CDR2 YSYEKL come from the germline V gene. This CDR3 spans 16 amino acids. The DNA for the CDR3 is TGCGCCAGCAGCCAAGTTGCTACAGATTCCCCCTATGGCTACACCTTC. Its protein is CASSQVATDSPYGYTF.

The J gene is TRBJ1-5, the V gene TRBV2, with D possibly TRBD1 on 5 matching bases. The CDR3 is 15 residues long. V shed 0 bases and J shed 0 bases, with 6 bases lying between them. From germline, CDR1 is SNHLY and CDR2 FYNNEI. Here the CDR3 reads CASSEATASNQPQHF. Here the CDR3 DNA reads TGTGCCAGCAGTGAAGCGACAGCTAGCAATCAGCCCCAGCATTTT. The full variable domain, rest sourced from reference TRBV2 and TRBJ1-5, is EPEVTQTPSHQVTQMGQEVILRCVPISNHLYFYWYRQILGQKVEFLVSFYNNEISEKSEIFDDQFSVERPDGSNFTLKIRSTKLEDSAMYFCASSEATASNQPQHFGDGTRLSIL.

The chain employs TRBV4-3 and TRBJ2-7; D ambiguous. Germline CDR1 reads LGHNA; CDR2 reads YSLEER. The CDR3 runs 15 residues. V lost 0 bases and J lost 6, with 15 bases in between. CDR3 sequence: CASSQDISFPSEQYF. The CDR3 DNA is TGCGCCAGCAGCCAAGATATATCCTTTCCCTCCGAGCAGTACTTC.

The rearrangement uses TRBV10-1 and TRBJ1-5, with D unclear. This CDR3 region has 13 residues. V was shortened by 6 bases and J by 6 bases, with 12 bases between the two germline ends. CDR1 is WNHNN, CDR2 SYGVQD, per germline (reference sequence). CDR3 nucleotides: TGCGCCAGCAGCTCAACCCTAGGTCAGCCCCAGCATTTT. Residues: CASSSTLGQPQHF.

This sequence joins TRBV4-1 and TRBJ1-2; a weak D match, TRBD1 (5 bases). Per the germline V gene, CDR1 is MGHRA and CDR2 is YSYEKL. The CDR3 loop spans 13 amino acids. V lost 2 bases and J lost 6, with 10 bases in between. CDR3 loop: CASSQTTADGYTF. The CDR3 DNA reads TGCGCCAGCAGCCAAACGACAGCTGATGGCTACACCTTC.

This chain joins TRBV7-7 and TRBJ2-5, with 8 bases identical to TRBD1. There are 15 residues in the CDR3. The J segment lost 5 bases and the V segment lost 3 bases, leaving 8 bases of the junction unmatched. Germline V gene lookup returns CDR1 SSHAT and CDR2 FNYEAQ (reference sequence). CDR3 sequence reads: CASSLARGPFETQYF. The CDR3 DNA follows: TGTGCCAGCAGCTTGGCCAGGGGGCCCTTCGAGACCCAGTACTTC.

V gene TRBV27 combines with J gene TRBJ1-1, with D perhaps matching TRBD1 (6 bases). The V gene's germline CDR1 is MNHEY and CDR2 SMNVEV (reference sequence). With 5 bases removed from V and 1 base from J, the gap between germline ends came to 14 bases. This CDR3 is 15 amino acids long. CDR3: CASSPTPTGNTEAFF. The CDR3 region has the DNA TGTGCCAGCAGTCCGACCCCGACAGGGAACACTGAAGCTTTCTTT.

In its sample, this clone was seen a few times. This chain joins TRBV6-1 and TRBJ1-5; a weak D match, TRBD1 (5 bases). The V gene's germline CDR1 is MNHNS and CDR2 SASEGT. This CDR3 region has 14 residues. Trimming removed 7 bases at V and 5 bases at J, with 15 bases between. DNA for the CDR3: TGTGCCAGCACCGAGGGAGGGGAAGATCAGCCCCAGCATTTT. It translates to CASTEGGEDQPQHF.

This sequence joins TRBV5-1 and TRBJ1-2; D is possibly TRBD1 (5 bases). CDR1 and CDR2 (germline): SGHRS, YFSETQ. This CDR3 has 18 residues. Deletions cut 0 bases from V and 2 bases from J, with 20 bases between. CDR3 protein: CASSLAPGLLSRNYGYTF. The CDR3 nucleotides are TGCGCCAGCAGCTTGGCCCCGGGACTGCTGTCCCGAAACTATGGCTACACCTTC.

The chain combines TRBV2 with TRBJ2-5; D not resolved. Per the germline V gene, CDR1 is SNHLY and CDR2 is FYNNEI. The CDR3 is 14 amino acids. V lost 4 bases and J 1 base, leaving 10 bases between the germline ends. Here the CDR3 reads CASSARQVQETQYF. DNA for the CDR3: TGTGCCAGCAGTGCAAGGCAGGTCCAAGAGACCCAGTACTTC.

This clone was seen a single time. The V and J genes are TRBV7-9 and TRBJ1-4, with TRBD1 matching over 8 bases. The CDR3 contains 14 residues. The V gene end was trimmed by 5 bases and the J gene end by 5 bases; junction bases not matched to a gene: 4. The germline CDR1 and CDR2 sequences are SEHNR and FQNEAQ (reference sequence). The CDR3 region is CASSRRQGNEKLFF. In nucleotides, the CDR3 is TGTGCCAGCAGCCGGAGACAGGGGAATGAAAAACTGTTTTTT. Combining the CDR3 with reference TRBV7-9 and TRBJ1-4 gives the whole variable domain DTGVSQNPRHKITKRGQNVTFRCDPISEHNRLYWYRQTLGQGPEFLTYFQNEAQLEKSRLLSDRFSAERPKGSFSTLEIQRTEQGDSAMYLCASSRRQGNEKLFFGSGTQLSVL.

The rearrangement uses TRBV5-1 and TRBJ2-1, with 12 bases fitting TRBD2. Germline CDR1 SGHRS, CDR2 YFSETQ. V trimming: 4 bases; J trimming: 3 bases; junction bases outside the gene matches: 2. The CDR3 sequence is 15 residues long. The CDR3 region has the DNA TGCGCCAGCAGCAAGGGACTAGCGGGCTACAATGAGCAGTTCTTC. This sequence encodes CASSKGLAGYNEQFF.

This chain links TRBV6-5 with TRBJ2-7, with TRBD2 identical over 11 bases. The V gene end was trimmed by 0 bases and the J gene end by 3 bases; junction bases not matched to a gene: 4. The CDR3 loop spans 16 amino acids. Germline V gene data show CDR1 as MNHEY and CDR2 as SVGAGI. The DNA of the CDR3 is TGTGCCAGCAGTTACTCGACTAGCGGGAAAAGCTACGAGCAGTACTTC. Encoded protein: CASSYSTSGKSYEQYF.

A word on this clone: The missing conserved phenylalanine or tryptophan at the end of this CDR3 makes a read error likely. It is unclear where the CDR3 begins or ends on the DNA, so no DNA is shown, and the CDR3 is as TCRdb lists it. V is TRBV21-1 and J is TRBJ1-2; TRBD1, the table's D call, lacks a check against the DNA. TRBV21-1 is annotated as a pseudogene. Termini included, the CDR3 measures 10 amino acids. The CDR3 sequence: CASSNGTALK.

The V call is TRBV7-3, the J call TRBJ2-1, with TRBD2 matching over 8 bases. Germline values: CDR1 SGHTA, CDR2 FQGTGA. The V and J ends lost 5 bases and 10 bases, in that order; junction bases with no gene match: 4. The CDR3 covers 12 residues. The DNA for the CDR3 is TGTGCCAGCAGCGTCGGGGGGGACGAGCAGTTCTTC. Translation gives CASSVGGDEQFF.

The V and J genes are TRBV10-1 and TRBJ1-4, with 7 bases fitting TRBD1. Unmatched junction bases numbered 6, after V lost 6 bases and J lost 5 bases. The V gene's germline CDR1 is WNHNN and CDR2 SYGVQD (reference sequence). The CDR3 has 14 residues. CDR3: CASSPGTANEKLFF. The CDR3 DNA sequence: TGCGCCAGCAGCCCCGGGACAGCGAATGAAAAACTGTTTTTT.

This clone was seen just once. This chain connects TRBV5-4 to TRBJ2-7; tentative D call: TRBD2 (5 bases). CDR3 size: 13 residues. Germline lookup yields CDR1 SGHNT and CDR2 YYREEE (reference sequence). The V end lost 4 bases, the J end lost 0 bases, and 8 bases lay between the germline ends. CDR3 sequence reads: CASSQAASYEQYF. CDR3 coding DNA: TGTGCCAGCAGCCAAGCGGCCTCCTACGAGCAGTACTTC.

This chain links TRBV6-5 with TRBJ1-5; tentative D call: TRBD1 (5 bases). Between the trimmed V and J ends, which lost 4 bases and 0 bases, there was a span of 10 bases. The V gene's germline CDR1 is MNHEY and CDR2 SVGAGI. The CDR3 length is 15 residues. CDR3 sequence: CASSSQVYSNQPQHF. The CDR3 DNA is TGTGCCAGCAGTTCACAGGTTTATAGCAATCAGCCCCAGCATTTT.

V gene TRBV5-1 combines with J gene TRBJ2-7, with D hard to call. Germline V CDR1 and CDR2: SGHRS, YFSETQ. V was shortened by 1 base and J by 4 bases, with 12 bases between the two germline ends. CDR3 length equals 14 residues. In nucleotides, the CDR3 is TGCGCCAGCAGCTTGAACAATTTCGATTACGAGCAGTACTTC. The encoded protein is CASSLNNFDYEQYF.

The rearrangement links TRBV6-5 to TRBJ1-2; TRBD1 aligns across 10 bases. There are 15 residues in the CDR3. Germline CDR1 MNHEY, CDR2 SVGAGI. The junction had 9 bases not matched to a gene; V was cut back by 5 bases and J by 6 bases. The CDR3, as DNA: TGTGCCAGCAGTCGACAGGGGGCGCCTACTAATGGCTACACCTTC. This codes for CASSRQGAPTNGYTF.